The 17 T cell receptor beta chains listed next were all sequenced from one sample in a study of blood T cell repertoires in COVID-19. Libraries were prepared by immunoSEQ multiplex PCR; TCRdb keeps only in-frame clonotypes and omits some of them. The repertoire holds some 320,000 clones, with more than 70% as singletons. Material: peripheral blood. These receptors were obtained from a woman in her 30s who had recovered from COVID-19.

This clone was picked up one time. The rearrangement joins TRBV28 to TRBJ1-6; D remains unclear. Germline CDR1 is MDHEN and CDR2 is SYDVKM. V was pared by 5 bases and J by 9 bases, with 14 bases between. The CDR3 runs 14 residues. The CDR3 nucleotides read TGTGCCAGCAGTCTCCTGACAATGGGTTCACCCCTCCACTTT. This encodes CASSLLTMGSPLHF.

This chain joins TRBV4-1 and TRBJ1-2; D gene unclear. CDR3 length: 14 amino acids. From germline, CDR1 is MGHRA and CDR2 YSYEKL. V lost 0 bases to trimming and J lost 4 bases, with 9 bases between them. DNA for the CDR3: TGCGCCAGCAGCCAAGATTCGCAGTTCTATGGCTACACCTTC. Translating gives CASSQDSQFYGYTF.

V is TRBV12-3 or TRBV12-4 and J is TRBJ1-2; D remains ambiguous. The CDR3 totals 13 residues. Trimming took off 3 bases at V and 4 bases at J, with 9 bases between the two ends. CDR3 bases: TGTGCCAGCAGTTTCCGGGGTGGCTATGGCTACACCTTC. Translation: CASSFRGGYGYTF.

The V and J genes are TRBV2 and TRBJ2-7; no reliable D call. CDR3 length: 13 residues. V was clipped by 3 bases and J by 9 bases, with 15 bases between them. Germline CDR1 SNHLY, CDR2 FYNNEI. DNA for the CDR3: TGTGCCAGCAGTGACGGGTCGGATACGGGGCAGTACTTC. This translates into CASSDGSDTGQYF.

The chain uses TRBV28 and TRBJ1-1; TRBD1 agrees at 8 bases. Germline V gene lookup returns CDR1 MDHEN and CDR2 SYDVKM. The CDR3 length is 17 residues. V dropped 10 bases and J dropped 6; count of bases not matched to a gene: 22. The CDR3 protein is CATKSPDRAWSEAEAFF. The CDR3 nucleotides are TGTGCCACCAAATCCCCGGACAGGGCCTGGAGTGAGGCTGAAGCTTTCTTT.

J is TRBJ2-1 and V is TRBV3-1 (or the pseudogene TRBV3-2); D remains unclear. The germline V and J ends were trimmed by 1 base and 9 bases, with 13 bases remaining between them. CDR1 is LGHDT and CDR2 is YNNKEL in the germline V gene (reference sequence). This CDR3 is built from 14 residues. The CDR3 region is CASSQGRSLAEQFF. The DNA of the CDR3 is TGTGCCAGCAGCCAAGGTCGCAGTCTGGCTGAGCAGTTCTTC.

This chain joins TRBV18 and TRBJ2-7; D gene ambiguous. The germline V gene encodes CDR1 KGHSH and CDR2 LQKENI. The V gene lost 1 base and the J gene lost 4 bases, with 11 bases spanning the gap. The CDR3 totals 14 residues. CDR3 sequence reads: CASSPLGSLYEQYF. The DNA for the CDR3 is TGTGCCAGCTCACCACTCGGGTCTCTATACGAGCAGTACTTC. The complete variable domain, with remaining parts taken from reference TRBV18 and TRBJ2-7, reads NAGVMQNPRHLVRRRGQEARLRCSPMKGHSHVYWYRQLPEEGLKFMVYLQKENIIDESGMPKERFSAEFPKEGPSILRIQQVVRGDSAAYFCASSPLGSLYEQYFGPGTRLTVT.

This clone appeared a few times. The chain employs TRBV7-3 and TRBJ2-2, with 9 bases lining up with TRBD1. The CDR3 is 16 residues long. V was pared by 3 bases and J by 1 base, with 3 bases of the junction left unmatched. Germline V lookup: CDR1 SGHTA, CDR2 FQGTGA. CDR3 region: CASSFTGGENTGELFF. The CDR3 DNA is TGTGCCAGCAGCTTTACAGGGGGCGAGAACACCGGGGAGCTGTTTTTT.

The chain combines TRBV7-2 with TRBJ2-7; D might be TRBD2 (5 bases). The CDR3 covers 14 residues. V lost 2 bases to trimming and J lost 3 bases, with 11 bases between them. Looked up from germline, CDR1 is SGHTA and CDR2 is FQGNSA. CDR3 sequence: CASSLFEGNYEQYF. The CDR3 DNA reads as TGTGCCAGCAGCTTATTTGAGGGAAACTACGAGCAGTACTTC.

This CDR3 is CASSKQGTQETQYF. CDR3 nucleotides: TGTGCCAGCAGCAAACAGGGGACCCAAGAGACCCAGTACTTC. This chain uses TRBV2 with TRBJ2-5, with TRBD1 matching 7 bases. V trimming: 6 bases; J trimming: 1 base; junction bases outside the gene matches: 5. Germline values: CDR1 SNHLY, CDR2 FYNNEI. The CDR3 extends over 14 amino acids. Full variable domain (rest looked up from reference TRBV2 and TRBJ2-5): EPEVTQTPSHQVTQMGQEVILRCVPISNHLYFYWYRQILGQKVEFLVSFYNNEISEKSEIFDDQFSVERPDGSNFTLKIRSTKLEDSAMYFCASSKQGTQETQYFGPGTRLLVL.

The chain joins TRBV2 to TRBJ2-5; 9 bases agree with TRBD1. This CDR3 is 15 amino acids long. V shed 9 bases, J shed 5 bases, and the junction held 13 bases outside the gene matches. Germline lookup yields CDR1 SNHLY and CDR2 FYNNEI. The CDR3 protein is CARQILTGGGETQYF. The CDR3 DNA follows: TGTGCCAGGCAAATACTCACAGGGGGCGGGGAGACCCAGTACTTC. The whole variable domain, remainder taken from reference TRBV2 and TRBJ2-5, is EPEVTQTPSHQVTQMGQEVILRCVPISNHLYFYWYRQILGQKVEFLVSFYNNEISEKSEIFDDQFSVERPDGSNFTLKIRSTKLEDSAMYFCARQILTGGGETQYFGPGTRLLVL.

The chain couples TRBV4-1 to TRBJ1-2, with 10 nucleotides matching TRBD1. The CDR3 spans 16 residues. V lost 4 bases to trimming and J lost 7 bases; unmatched junction nucleotides: 12. Germline-derived CDR1 and CDR2 are MGHRA and YSYEKL. The CDR3 DNA reads TGCGCCAGCAGCCCTTCTGCAGGACAGGGGGATGGTGGCTACACCTTC. This translates into CASSPSAGQGDGGYTF.

The V and J genes are TRBV19 and TRBJ2-7; unclear D gene. CDR3 length: 13 residues. Trimming pared 5 bases from V and 7 bases from J, leaving 15 bases between. Germline CDR1 reads LNHDA; CDR2 reads SQIVND (reference sequence). The CDR3 coding sequence is TGTGCCAGTAGTTTGCGAGACATGTGGGAGCAGTACTTC. Translated: CASSLRDMWEQYF.

The chain combines TRBV18 with TRBJ2-2, with D unclear. The CDR3 is 17 amino acids. Germline CDR1 and CDR2: KGHSH and LQKENI. V shed 0 bases and J shed 0 bases, with 11 bases lying between them. The CDR3 is CASSPPYGQANTGELFF. In DNA form, the CDR3 reads TGTGCCAGCTCACCACCGTATGGCCAGGCGAACACCGGGGAGCTGTTTTTT.

This chain links TRBV24-1 with TRBJ2-2, with TRBD2 identical over 14 bases. From germline, CDR1 is KGHDR and CDR2 SFDVKD. The CDR3 is 16 residues long. The J segment lost 6 bases and the V segment lost 4 bases, leaving 3 bases of the junction unmatched. The CDR3 coding sequence is TGTGCCACCAGTGAACCGGGACTAGCGGGGGCCGGGGAGCTGTTTTTT. Amino acids: CATSEPGLAGAGELFF.

V usage is TRBV4-1 and J usage is TRBJ1-1; tentative D call: TRBD1 (5 bases). This CDR3 has 14 residues. Germline V CDR1 and CDR2: MGHRA, YSYEKL. The V and J ends lost 1 base and 0 bases respectively, with 6 bases between them. The CDR3 spells CASSQGQLNTEAFF. For the CDR3, the DNA is TGCGCCAGCAGCCAAGGACAGCTGAACACTGAAGCTTTCTTT.

The chain has TRBV7-9 and TRBJ2-1; D uncertain. V was clipped by 0 bases and J by 5 bases, with 8 bases between them. CDR1 is SEHNR, CDR2 FQNEAQ, per germline (reference sequence). The CDR3 covers 14 residues. For the CDR3, the DNA is TGTGCCAGCAGCTTAGCCCTCCTCGACAATGAGCAGTTCTTC. Translating it yields CASSLALLDNEQFF.